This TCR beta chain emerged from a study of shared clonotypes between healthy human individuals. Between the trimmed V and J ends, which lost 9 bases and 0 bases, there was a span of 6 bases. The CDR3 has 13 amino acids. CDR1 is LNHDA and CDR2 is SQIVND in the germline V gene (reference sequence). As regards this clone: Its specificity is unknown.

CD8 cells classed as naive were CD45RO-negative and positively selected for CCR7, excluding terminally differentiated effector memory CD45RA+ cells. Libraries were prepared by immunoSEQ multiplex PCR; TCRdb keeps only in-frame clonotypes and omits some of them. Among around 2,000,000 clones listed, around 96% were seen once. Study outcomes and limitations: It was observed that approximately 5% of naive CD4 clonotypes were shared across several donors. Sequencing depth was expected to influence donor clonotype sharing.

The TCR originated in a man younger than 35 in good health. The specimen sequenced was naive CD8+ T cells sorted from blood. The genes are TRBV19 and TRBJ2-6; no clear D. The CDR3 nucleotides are TGTGCCAGCCAGGCCTCTGGGGCCAACGTCCTGACTTTC. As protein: CASQASGANVLTF.